These 27 T cell receptor beta chains came from one sample sequenced in a study of cytomegalovirus exposure and HLA in healthy donors. Clones were read by immunoSEQ multiplex PCR, and TCRdb kept only the in-frame ones, dropping some. The data contain under 85,000 clones, around 94% of them singletons. Source material: PBMCs. These receptor sequences come from a woman between 18 and 30 years old in good health and CMV-seronegative.

This chain joins TRBV25-1 and TRBJ2-7, with a possible D match to TRBD1 (6 bases). Trimming stripped 2 bases from V and 3 bases from J, with 8 bases between. Germline assignment: CDR1 MGHDK and CDR2 SYGVNS. The CDR3 runs 13 residues. The CDR3 sequence: CASSEGQLYEQYF. The CDR3 nucleotides are TGTGCCAGCAGTGAAGGACAGCTCTACGAGCAGTACTTC.

This clone was recorded only once. The genes are TRBV5-6 and TRBJ2-1, with 8 nucleotides matching TRBD2. CDR3 size: 15 residues. Unmatched junction bases numbered 6, after V lost 4 bases and J lost 3 bases. Looked up from germline, CDR1 is SGHDT and CDR2 is YYEEEE. Written as DNA, the CDR3 is TGTGCCAGCAGCCACGGGGGGGTCATCTACAATGAGCAGTTCTTC. Its translation is CASSHGGVIYNEQFF.

The chain employs TRBV9 and TRBJ2-1; 11 bases are a match to TRBD2. V shed 4 bases, J shed 5 bases, and the junction held 8 bases outside the gene matches. Germline-derived CDR1 and CDR2 are SGDLS and YYNGEE. The CDR3 consists of 16 residues. The CDR3 sequence is CASSLRLAGSNNEQFF. Here the CDR3 DNA reads TGTGCCAGCAGCCTAAGACTAGCGGGGAGCAACAATGAGCAGTTCTTC.

V is TRBV4-1 and J is TRBJ1-2; D gene uncertain. This CDR3 spans 15 amino acids. Germline V CDR1 and CDR2: MGHRA, YSYEKL. V lost 0 bases to trimming and J lost 1 base, with 9 bases between them. CDR3 amino acids: CASSQDAAGNYGYTF. CDR3 DNA sequence: TGCGCCAGCAGCCAAGATGCCGCAGGTAACTATGGCTACACCTTC.

J is TRBJ2-6 and V is TRBV4-3; the D is unclear. Trimming pared 1 base from V and 0 bases from J, leaving 7 bases between. The CDR3 extends over 16 amino acids. Germline V gene lookup returns CDR1 LGHNA and CDR2 YSLEER. CDR3 sequence: CASSQGTGSGANVLTF. DNA of the CDR3: TGCGCCAGCAGCCAAGGCACGGGCTCTGGGGCCAACGTCCTGACTTTC.

J is TRBJ2-5 and V is TRBV5-6; D is unclear. In germline, CDR1 is SGHDT, CDR2 YYEEEE. This CDR3 contains 12 residues. V dropped 1 base and J dropped 3 bases, with 4 bases sitting between them. The CDR3 DNA is TGTGCCAGCAGCTTGTTTAAAGAGACCCAGTACTTC. Its protein product is CASSLFKETQYF.

The V gene is TRBV28, the J gene TRBJ1-5; possibly TRBD1 for D (5 bases). The germline gives CDR1 MDHEN, CDR2 SYDVKM. The CDR3 totals 13 residues. Trimming stripped 8 bases from V and 4 bases from J, with 12 bases between. CDR3 sequence: CASLQAINQPQHF. The CDR3 DNA reads TGTGCCAGCCTACAGGCTATTAATCAGCCCCAGCATTTT.

This chain uses TRBV5-6 with TRBJ1-2, with D possibly matching TRBD1 (6 bases). There are 12 residues in the CDR3. The V gene's germline CDR1 is SGHDT and CDR2 YYEEEE. Trimming took 3 bases from V and 6 from J, leaving 9 bases between them. The CDR3 region has the DNA TGTGCCAGCAGCTACTACAGGGATGGCTACACCTTC. Protein: CASSYYRDGYTF.

The chain is built from TRBV7-2 and TRBJ1-2, with D perhaps matching TRBD1 (6 bases). This CDR3 comprises 15 residues. The germline CDR1 and CDR2 sequences are SGHTA and FQGNSA. V lost 5 bases and J lost 5, with 18 bases in between. CDR3 amino acids: CASSHPRGRTYGYTF. The CDR3 coding sequence is TGTGCCAGCAGCCACCCCAGGGGTCGAACTTATGGCTACACCTTC.

This clone has just one count. The rearrangement uses TRBV18 and TRBJ1-1; TRBD1 matches at 7 bases. The CDR3 runs to 14 residues. With 5 bases clipped from V and 10 bases from J, the junction kept 13 bases outside the gene matches. CDR1 KGHSH and CDR2 LQKENI come from the germline V gene. CDR3 DNA: TGTGCCAGCTCAGTCGACAGGGATTCAGTAGGAGCTTTCTTT. It codes for CASSVDRDSVGAFF.

This chain uses TRBV2 with TRBJ1-2; D possibly corresponds to TRBD1 (5 bases). Trimming took off 7 bases at V and 7 bases at J, with 16 bases between the two ends. CDR3 length: 13 residues. The germline V gene encodes CDR1 SNHLY and CDR2 FYNNEI. The CDR3 loop is CASKDSTRSGYTF. The CDR3 nucleotides are TGTGCCAGCAAAGACAGCACCCGGAGTGGCTACACCTTC. Together with reference TRBV2 and TRBJ1-2, the CDR3 gives the full variable domain: EPEVTQTPSHQVTQMGQEVILRCVPISNHLYFYWYRQILGQKVEFLVSFYNNEISEKSEIFDDQFSVERPDGSNFTLKIRSTKLEDSAMYFCASKDSTRSGYTFGSGTRLTVV.

The rearrangement links TRBV27 to TRBJ2-7; no reliable D call. CDR3 size: 13 residues. Per germline, CDR1 MNHEY and CDR2 SMNVEV (reference sequence). The ends were cut back, 4 bases at V and 2 bases at J, with 9 bases in the middle. Here the CDR3 reads CASSSTETYEQYF. CDR3 DNA: TGTGCCAGCAGTTCGACGGAGACCTACGAGCAGTACTTC.

This chain joins TRBV28 and TRBJ2-3, with TRBD2 identical over 10 bases. From germline, CDR1 is MDHEN and CDR2 SYDVKM. The CDR3 is made up of 18 amino acids. The V and J ends lost 5 bases and 1 base, in that order; junction bases with no gene match: 12. The CDR3 here is CASSPSGLAAIGTDTQYF. The CDR3 bases are TGTGCCAGCAGTCCCTCTGGACTAGCGGCCATTGGCACAGATACGCAGTATTTT.

The chain carries TRBV2 and TRBJ1-5; possible D gene TRBD1, 6 bases. V gave up 8 bases and J gave up 4 bases, with 18 bases separating them. CDR1 and CDR2 from the germline V gene are SNHLY and FYNNEI. The CDR3 loop spans 15 amino acids. This CDR3 reads CASSQNRATNQPQHF. CDR3 bases: TGTGCCAGCTCTCAGAACAGGGCTACAAATCAGCCCCAGCATTTT.

V is TRBV7-2 and J is TRBJ2-7; D unclear. Trimming removed 2 bases from V and 7 bases from J, with 12 bases in between. The V gene's germline CDR1 is SGHTA and CDR2 FQGNSA. The CDR3 has 13 amino acids. CDR3 amino acids: CASSLRRIGEQYF. CDR3 coding DNA: TGTGCCAGCAGCTTACGGAGAATCGGGGAGCAGTACTTC.

The V and J genes are TRBV11-2 and TRBJ1-3; D is possibly TRBD1 (6 bases). This CDR3 comprises 14 residues. The V gene's germline CDR1 is SGHAT and CDR2 FQNNGV. Trimming stripped 5 bases from V and 1 base from J, with 9 bases between. CDR3 bases: TGTGCCAGCAGCAACCAGGGGTCTGGAAACACCATATATTTT. Translating it yields CASSNQGSGNTIYF.

CDR3 amino acids: CASSRTGMDSIAPYNEQFF. For the CDR3, the DNA is TGCGCCAGCAGCCGAACCGGGATGGACTCAATTGCCCCCTACAATGAGCAGTTCTTC. The genes are TRBV5-1 and TRBJ2-1; the D gene is possibly TRBD2 (5 bases). The V gene's germline CDR1 is SGHRS and CDR2 YFSETQ. The germline V and J ends were trimmed by 4 bases and 2 bases, with 25 bases remaining between them. There are 19 residues in the CDR3.

The chain uses TRBV30 and TRBJ2-7; weak D call: TRBD2 (5 bases). Trimming shortened V by 6 bases and J by 4 bases, and 10 bases separated the two germline ends. This CDR3 has 11 residues. Germline V gene sequence: CDR1 GTSNPN, CDR2 SVGIG (reference sequence). CDR3 coding DNA: TGTGCCTGCGGGATGGGGTACGAGCAGTACTTC. This sequence encodes CACGMGYEQYF.

The chain joins TRBV25-1 to TRBJ2-5, with 13 bases aligning to TRBD2. V trimming: 3 bases; J trimming: 2 bases; junction bases outside the gene matches: 3. CDR1 and CDR2 from the germline V gene are MGHDK and SYGVNS. The CDR3 totals 16 residues. As DNA, the CDR3 is TGTGCCAGCAGTGAGCCGGGACTAGCGGGACAAGAGACCCAGTACTTC. It codes for CASSEPGLAGQETQYF. Filled out from reference TRBV25-1 and TRBJ2-5, the complete variable domain reads EADIYQTPRYLVIGTGKKITLECSQTMGHDKMYWYQQDPGMELHLIHYSYGVNSTEKGDLSSESTVSRIRTEHFPLTLESARPSHTSQYLCASSEPGLAGQETQYFGPGTRLLVL.

This clone has only one observation. The chain joins TRBV5-8 to TRBJ1-5; 7 bases line up with TRBD1. Trimming took 4 bases from V and 5 from J; bases not matched to a gene: 6. Looked up from germline, CDR1 is SGHTS and CDR2 is YDEGEE. This CDR3 comprises 14 residues. The DNA for the CDR3 is TGTGCCAGCAGCAGGAGGGGGCTAGATCAGCCCCAGCATTTT. Protein product: CASSRRGLDQPQHF.

J is TRBJ1-4 and V is TRBV9; D remains ambiguous. The V gene lost 1 base and the J gene lost 0 bases, with 10 bases spanning the gap. Germline V lookup: CDR1 SGDLS, CDR2 YYNGEE. The CDR3 extends over 16 amino acids. Here the CDR3 reads CASSVSSRATNEKLFF. CDR3 bases: TGTGCCAGCAGCGTAAGTTCGAGGGCAACTAATGAAAAACTGTTTTTT.

This chain uses TRBV2 with TRBJ1-1, with a weak D call TRBD1 (5 bases). Trimming shortened V by 1 base and J by 3 bases, and 9 bases separated the two germline ends. Germline V CDR1 and CDR2: SNHLY, FYNNEI. CDR3 length equals 14 residues. CDR3 nucleotides: TGTGCCAGCAGTGAAGGTCGACAGCACACTGAAGCTTTCTTT. This translates into CASSEGRQHTEAFF.

The V gene is TRBV30, the J gene TRBJ2-1; D perhaps matches TRBD2 (6 bases). The germline CDR1 and CDR2 sequences are GTSNPN and SVGIG (reference sequence). There are 15 residues in the CDR3. The V end lost 1 base, the J end lost 4 bases, and 14 bases lay between the germline ends. CDR3 residues: CAWSGDWGVYNEQFF. The CDR3 coding sequence is TGTGCCTGGAGTGGCGACTGGGGGGTATACAATGAGCAGTTCTTC.

This clone was seen just once. V gene TRBV4-3 combines with J gene TRBJ2-1; possibly TRBD1 for D (6 bases). Germline V lookup: CDR1 LGHNA, CDR2 YSLEER. This CDR3 contains 15 residues. Trimming removed 1 base from V and 5 bases from J, with 12 bases in between. The CDR3, as DNA: TGCGCCAGCAGCCAAGGATGGACAGCGGACAATGAGCAGTTCTTC. Its protein product is CASSQGWTADNEQFF.

V gene TRBV27 combines with J gene TRBJ1-6, with 7 bases matching TRBD1. The CDR3 runs to 15 residues. J lost 6 bases, V lost 6 bases, and 8 bases had no gene match. The germline CDR1 and CDR2 sequences are MNHEY and SMNVEV (reference sequence). In DNA form, the CDR3 reads TGTGCCAGCAGAAGATCCGACAGGGTTAATTCACCCCTCCACTTT. It is translated as CASRRSDRVNSPLHF.

Note on this clone: Its ends do not fully match the called genes, so a read error is possible. V usage is TRBV6-5 and J usage is TRBJ2-3, with TRBD2 as a possible D gene (6 bases). The CDR3 sequence is 14 residues long. CDR1 MNHEY and CDR2 SVGAGI come from the germline V gene. The CDR3 region is CASTLASSTDTQYF. The CDR3 nucleotides are TGTGCAAGCACGCTAGCGTCGAGCACAGATACGCAGTATTTT.

A single count supports this clone. The chain recombines TRBV27 with TRBJ1-1; D may be TRBD1 (5 bases). The germline CDR1 and CDR2 sequences are MNHEY and SMNVEV (reference sequence). The length of the CDR3 is 16 residues. The V end lost 4 bases, the J end lost 4 bases, and 19 bases lay between the germline ends. CDR3 coding DNA: TGTGCCAGCAGTTGGGTCGGGGGGGGTGGGGCCACTGAAGCTTTCTTT. This translates into CASSWVGGGGATEAFF.